These 24 T cell receptor beta chains were all obtained from the same sample, sequenced in a study of T cells in localized non-small cell lung cancer. Repertoires were generated with immunoSEQ multiplex PCR, while TCRdb's copy carries only in-frame clones and drops some. The data contain 25,000 to 35,000 clones, 92% of them singletons. The starting material was peripheral blood, obtained before any cancer treatment. All receptors derive from a female donor older than 55 with stage I lung adenocarcinoma.

This chain connects TRBV12-2 to TRBJ1-6. TRBV12-2 is assigned pseudogene status. The CDR3 is made up of 17 amino acids. As DNA, the CDR3 is TGTGCAAGTCGCCTCCCCTGGAGGGATGTAGAGAATTCACCCCTCCACTTT. Protein sequence: CASRLPWRDVENSPLHF.

The rearrangement uses TRBV4-3 and TRBJ1-4; 7 nucleotides line up with TRBD1. CDR3 length: 15 amino acids. Germline assignment: CDR1 LGHNA and CDR2 YSLEER. V lost 3 bases, J lost 5 bases, and 6 bases stayed unmatched. The chain's CDR3 is CASSHGDRANEKLFF. Here the CDR3 DNA reads TGCGCCAGCAGCCACGGAGACAGGGCGAATGAAAAACTGTTTTTT.

This clone is a singleton in its sample. The chain links TRBV5-3 to TRBJ1-1; TRBD1 aligns across 10 bases. TRBV5-3 is designated an ORF whose function remains uncertain. This CDR3 is built from 14 residues. Trimming removed 5 bases from V and 7 bases from J; junction bases left unmatched: 8. CDR3: CARSHQGQGIEAFF. DNA for the CDR3: TGTGCCAGAAGTCACCAGGGACAGGGGATTGAAGCTTTCTTT.

This chain connects TRBV4-3 to TRBJ1-1; D is undetermined. Germline V gene sequence: CDR1 LGHNA, CDR2 YSLEER. This CDR3 has 15 residues. Trimming left V 1 base short and J 6 bases short, with 15 bases between. The CDR3 protein is CASSQGDTGSAEAFF. Written as DNA, the CDR3 is TGCGCCAGCAGCCAAGGAGACACGGGGTCGGCTGAAGCTTTCTTT.

V gene TRBV5-4 combines with J gene TRBJ2-1, with TRBD2 as a possible D gene (5 bases). The CDR3 is made up of 13 amino acids. Germline-derived CDR1 and CDR2 are SGHNT and YYREEE (reference sequence). V was cut by 4 bases and J by 5 bases, with 10 bases left in between. The CDR3 DNA reads TGTGCCAGCAGCACTAGTCTCCACAATGAGCAGTTCTTC. Translating it yields CASSTSLHNEQFF.

Written as DNA, the CDR3 is TGTGCCAGCAGGATCGCGACAGGGACCACTGAAGCTTTCTTT. This encodes CASRIATGTTEAFF. V usage is TRBV6-1 and J usage is TRBJ1-1; 7 bases align to TRBD1. After removal of 6 bases from V and 4 bases from J, the junction contained 8 bases not matched to a gene. The CDR3 totals 14 residues. Looked up from germline, CDR1 is MNHNS and CDR2 is SASEGT.

This clone has only a few counts. The chain links TRBV10-3 to TRBJ1-1; no reliable D call. The CDR3 has 11 residues. Trimming removed 5 bases at V and 4 bases at J, with 5 bases between. The germline V gene encodes CDR1 ENHRY and CDR2 SYGVKD. The DNA of the CDR3 is TGTGCCATCAGTATGGGCACTGAAGCTTTCTTT. Translation gives CAISMGTEAFF.

The V call is TRBV29-1, the J call TRBJ1-2; no reliable D call. The CDR3 sequence is 12 residues long. CDR1 is SQVTM and CDR2 is ANQGSEA in the germline V gene. The germline V and J ends were trimmed by 7 bases and 5 bases, with 14 bases remaining between them. The CDR3 spells CSDGRPGYGYTF. CDR3 DNA sequence: TGCAGCGACGGGCGTCCGGGGTATGGCTACACCTTC. The full variable domain, in which reference TRBV29-1 and TRBJ1-2 provide the parts outside the CDR3, is SAVISQKPSRDICQRGTSLTIQCQVDSQVTMMFWYRQQPGQSLTLIATANQGSEATYESGFVIDKFPISRPNLTFSTLTVSNMSPEDSSIYLCSDGRPGYGYTFGSGTRLTVV.

The V gene is TRBV7-2, the J gene TRBJ1-1; D unclear. V shed 1 base and J shed 2 bases, with 8 bases lying between them. The germline gives CDR1 SGHTA, CDR2 FQGNSA. The CDR3 runs to 14 residues. This chain's CDR3 is CASSLGQRNTEAFF. CDR3 nucleotides: TGTGCCAGCAGCTTAGGCCAGAGAAACACTGAAGCTTTCTTT.

The rearrangement uses TRBV27 and TRBJ1-1, with 7 positions matching TRBD1. Germline lookup yields CDR1 MNHEY and CDR2 SMNVEV (reference sequence). J was trimmed by 0 bases and V by 3 bases; bases with no gene match: 13. There are 18 residues in the CDR3. The CDR3 sequence: CASSLLGQEISMNTEAFF. The CDR3 DNA reads TGTGCCAGCAGTTTGCTTGGACAGGAAATCAGCATGAACACTGAAGCTTTCTTT.

V usage is TRBV29-1 and J usage is TRBJ2-5, with D possibly being TRBD1 or TRBD2 (5 bases each). V lost 4 bases to trimming and J lost 5 bases, with 8 bases between them. This CDR3 region has 11 residues. Germline loops: CDR1 SQVTM, CDR2 ANQGSEA. CDR3 sequence: CSVGGAETQYF. The CDR3 bases are TGCAGCGTTGGAGGGGCGGAGACCCAGTACTTC. Using reference TRBV29-1 and TRBJ2-5 for the parts outside the CDR3, the full variable domain is SAVISQKPSRDICQRGTSLTIQCQVDSQVTMMFWYRQQPGQSLTLIATANQGSEATYESGFVIDKFPISRPNLTFSTLTVSNMSPEDSSIYLCSVGGAETQYFGPGTRLLVL.

The rearrangement uses TRBV2 and TRBJ2-1; D is ambiguous. From germline, CDR1 is SNHLY and CDR2 FYNNEI. This CDR3 region has 14 residues. Trimming cost V 6 bases and J 7 bases, with 16 bases left between them. CDR3 DNA: TGTGCCAGCAGCTCGGGCGACCCGTATAATGAGCAGTTCTTC. Amino acids: CASSSGDPYNEQFF.

The rearrangement uses TRBV9 and TRBJ2-3; 7 bases match TRBD1. The CDR3 sequence is 15 residues long. Germline V gene data show CDR1 as SGDLS and CDR2 as YYNGEE. The trim removed 4 bases at V and 4 bases at J, leaving 9 bases unmatched. CDR3 coding DNA: TGTGCCAGCAGCCCGAGACAGGGTGGGTCAGATACGCAGTATTTT. Its protein is CASSPRQGGSDTQYF.

The rearrangement joins TRBV29-1 to TRBJ2-1; 8 positions agree with TRBD1. The ends lost 2 bases at V and 3 bases at J; junction bases unmatched: 6. Germline-derived CDR1 and CDR2 are SQVTM and ANQGSEA. The CDR3 has 15 amino acids. In nucleotides, the CDR3 is TGCAGCGTTGAATCGGGGACAGGTCACTACAATGAGCAGTTCTTC. Its protein is CSVESGTGHYNEQFF.

The chain links TRBV7-9 to TRBJ1-5; 9 positions agree with TRBD1. CDR1 and CDR2 (germline): SEHNR, FQNEAQ (reference sequence). J gave up 8 bases and V 5 bases, and 19 bases lay outside the gene matches. The CDR3 consists of 18 residues. The DNA for the CDR3 is TGTGCCAGCAGCCCACCATTGCCGGGACAGGGAATAATCGAGCCCCAGCATTTT. This encodes CASSPPLPGQGIIEPQHF. Together with reference TRBV7-9 and TRBJ1-5, the CDR3 gives the full variable domain: DTGVSQNPRHKITKRGQNVTFRCDPISEHNRLYWYRQTLGQGPEFLTYFQNEAQLEKSRLLSDRFSAERPKGSFSTLEIQRTEQGDSAMYLCASSPPLPGQGIIEPQHFGDGTRLSIL.

The chain uses TRBV6-5 and TRBJ2-7, with 10 bases lining up with TRBD1. V lost 6 bases and J lost 4; bases outside the gene matches: 12. The CDR3 extends over 16 amino acids. Germline V gives CDR1 MNHEY, CDR2 SVGAGI. CDR3 DNA: TGTGCCAGCAGCTACGCCAGACAGGGGGCCATATACGAGCAGTACTTC. Translated, it gives CASSYARQGAIYEQYF.

V usage is TRBV6-5 and J usage is TRBJ1-2; TRBD1 aligns across 7 bases. V trimming: 4 bases; J trimming: 7 bases; junction bases outside the gene matches: 6. CDR1 MNHEY and CDR2 SVGAGI come from the germline V gene. This CDR3 spans 13 amino acids. The CDR3 is CASSLDRAGGYTF. The CDR3 DNA follows: TGTGCCAGCAGTTTAGACAGGGCGGGTGGCTACACCTTC.

The chain recombines TRBV10-3 with TRBJ2-5; D might be TRBD1 or TRBD2, each matching 5 bases. The J call could be wrong; TRBJ2-7 is a better fit for the DNA end. The CDR3 sequence is 12 residues long. CDR1 and CDR2 from the germline V gene are ENHRY and SYGVKD. The CDR3 spells CAISTGGNEQYF. For the CDR3, the DNA is TGTGCCATCAGTACTGGGGGAAACGAGCAGTACTTC.

The chain uses TRBV28 and TRBJ2-7; the match to TRBD2 covers 7 bases. The CDR3 covers 14 residues. Trimming took 6 bases from V and 2 from J; bases not matched to a gene: 7. Germline values: CDR1 MDHEN, CDR2 SYDVKM. The CDR3 DNA follows: TGTGCCAGCAGACCCCCCGGGGGGACCTACGAGCAGTACTTC. Translated: CASRPPGGTYEQYF.

The gene calls are TRBV6-6 and TRBJ2-5; TRBD2 is a possible D gene (6 bases). Germline V lookup: CDR1 MNHNY, CDR2 SVGAGI (reference sequence). Trimming took 10 bases from V and 4 from J, leaving 16 bases between them. This CDR3 spans 13 amino acids. The CDR3 DNA sequence: TGTGCCACTGGTGGAGGGGCTGGAGAGACCCAGTACTTC. It yields the protein CATGGGAGETQYF.

This clone was picked up one time. J is TRBJ2-3 and V is TRBV7-2; D possibly corresponds to TRBD2 (7 bases). Trimming cost V 0 bases and J 3 bases, with 16 bases left between them. Germline V gives CDR1 SGHTA, CDR2 FQGNSA. The length of the CDR3 is 17 residues. CDR3 amino acids: CASSLAIRGGHTDTQYF. As DNA, the CDR3 is TGTGCCAGCAGCTTAGCGATTAGGGGGGGGCATACAGATACGCAGTATTTT.

The chain is built from TRBV6-1 and TRBJ2-3; no definite D call. Germline-derived CDR1 and CDR2 are MNHNS and SASEGT. The CDR3 contains 13 residues. V gave up 8 bases and J gave up 4 bases, with 13 bases separating them. The CDR3 region is CASGVPGADTQYF. CDR3 in DNA: TGTGCCAGCGGGGTACCAGGCGCAGATACGCAGTATTTT.

This clone came up once. J is TRBJ2-1 and V is TRBV7-6; tentatively, D is TRBD1 (6 bases). The CDR3 spans 16 residues. V was clipped by 5 bases and J by 0 bases, with 14 bases between them. CDR1 is SGHVS and CDR2 is FNYEAQ in the germline V gene. The CDR3 loop reads CASSPIQGSSYNEQFF. In DNA, the CDR3 is TGTGCCAGCAGCCCGATACAGGGTAGCTCCTACAATGAGCAGTTCTTC.

The chain links TRBV6-1 to TRBJ2-6, with D maybe TRBD1 (5 bases). The CDR3 is 13 amino acids. V was clipped by 8 bases and J by 4 bases, with 9 bases between them. The germline V gene encodes CDR1 MNHNS and CDR2 SASEGT. CDR3 in DNA: TGTGCCAGCTCAGGGTCCGGGGCCAACGTCCTGACTTTC. Protein sequence: CASSGSGANVLTF.